Shown below are 17 T cell receptor beta chains from a single sample sequenced in a study of CD8 T cells in ankylosing spondylitis. The study's findings and limits: Among TCR beta sequences, a motif of under ten highly homologous variants appeared characteristic of ankylosing spondylitis blood.

Their target antigens are unknown. TCRdb re-called the 5' RACE reads through MiXCR, storing one row per CDR3 protein. Of more than 500,000 distinct CDR3 sequences listed, over 4% are singletons. What was sequenced was blood, either unsorted or a sorted T cell fraction (not recorded which). These receptor sequences come from a male donor with ankylosing spondylitis.

This clonotype was recorded at least ten times. The V call is TRBV6-2 or TRBV6-3, the J call TRBJ2-1; perhaps D is TRBD1 or TRBD2 (5 bases each). With 6 bases removed from V and 10 bases from J, the gap between germline ends came to 13 bases. The germline gives CDR1 MNHEY, CDR2 SVGEGT. The CDR3 is made up of 12 amino acids. Here the CDR3 reads CASSTPWGEQFF. As DNA, the CDR3 is TGTGCCAGCAGCACCCCTTGGGGGGAGCAGTTCTTC.

The sample holds many counts of this clonotype. The rearrangement links TRBV25-1 to TRBJ2-3, with 7 positions matching TRBD1. The CDR3 is made up of 15 amino acids. The V gene end was trimmed by 6 bases and the J gene end by 3 bases; junction bases not matched to a gene: 9. Germline V gene sequence: CDR1 MGHDK, CDR2 SYGVNS. Written as DNA, the CDR3 is TGTGCCAGCAGCGCGGACAGGCTTTGGACAGATACGCAGTATTTT. This encodes CASSADRLWTDTQYF. Based on the CDR3 plus reference TRBV25-1 and TRBJ2-3, the full variable domain is EADIYQTPRYLVIGTGKKITLECSQTMGHDKMYWYQQDPGMELHLIHYSYGVNSTEKGDLSSESTVSRIRTEHFPLTLESARPSHTSQYLCASSADRLWTDTQYFGPGTRLTVL.

This chain uses TRBV28 with TRBJ2-2; TRBD1 agrees at 10 bases. The V and J ends lost 1 base and 6 bases, in that order; junction bases with no gene match: 5. CDR3 length: 16 residues. Germline V gives CDR1 MDHEN, CDR2 SYDVKM. CDR3 DNA sequence: TGTGCCAGCAGTTTATTGGGGACAGGGGCGGCCGGGGAGCTGTTTTTT. Protein: CASSLLGTGAAGELFF.

This clonotype was detected many times. The rearrangement uses TRBV7-2 and TRBJ2-1; D is unclear. CDR3 length equals 16 residues. V shed 4 bases and J shed 2 bases, with 15 bases lying between them. Germline V gene data show CDR1 as SGHTA and CDR2 as FQGNSA. The CDR3 loop is CASSYIREGPYNEQFF. CDR3 coding DNA: TGTGCCAGCAGCTATATAAGGGAAGGGCCCTACAATGAGCAGTTCTTC.

The CDR3 protein is CASSLDRDRGQWETQYF. The CDR3 DNA sequence: TGTGCCAGCAGCTTAGACCGGGACAGGGGGCAATGGGAGACCCAGTACTTC. The rearrangement joins TRBV7-6 to TRBJ2-5; 12 nucleotides agree with TRBD1. CDR3 length: 17 amino acids. With V trimmed by 1 base and J by 5 bases, 8 bases remained unmatched. Germline CDR1 reads SGHVS; CDR2 reads FNYEAQ.

This chain joins TRBV18 and TRBJ2-1; tentatively, D is TRBD1 or TRBD2 (5 bases each). The length of the CDR3 is 16 residues. The V gene's germline CDR1 is KGHSH and CDR2 LQKENI. The V end was cut by 0 bases, the J end by 4 bases, with 13 bases between. This CDR3 is CASSPPVGTPYNEQFF. Written as DNA, the CDR3 is TGTGCCAGCTCACCACCGGTAGGGACCCCTTACAATGAGCAGTTCTTC.

This clonotype occurred many times. The chain combines TRBV28 with TRBJ1-1, with D tentatively TRBD1 (6 bases). Germline CDR1 reads MDHEN; CDR2 reads SYDVKM. CDR3 length equals 16 residues. V lost 6 bases and J lost 3, with 20 bases in between. CDR3 DNA sequence: TGTGCCAGCAGGGGTGCCAGGGGCGGGGTGTACACTGAAGCTTTCTTT. This codes for CASRGARGGVYTEAFF.

This clonotype was seen repeatedly, ten times or more. The J gene is TRBJ1-1, the V gene TRBV5-6; D is undetermined. Germline V gene sequence: CDR1 SGHDT, CDR2 YYEEEE. V lost 0 bases and J 3 bases, leaving 15 bases between the germline ends. The CDR3 sequence is 16 residues long. This chain's CDR3 is CASSLASGHLYTEAFF. DNA of the CDR3: TGTGCCAGCAGCTTGGCTTCGGGCCATTTGTACACTGAAGCTTTCTTT.

This clonotype came up many times. This chain joins TRBV7-2 and TRBJ1-5, with D unclear. The CDR3 consists of 15 residues. Germline CDR1 is SGHTA and CDR2 is FQGNSA. The V gene lost 1 base and the J gene lost 0 bases, with 7 bases spanning the gap. The CDR3 DNA is TGTGCCAGCAGCTTAGAACCGGATAGCAATCAGCCCCAGCATTTT. Translating gives CASSLEPDSNQPQHF.

This clonotype was found many times. J is TRBJ1-1 and V is TRBV5-6, with a tentative D call TRBD1 (5 bases). V was trimmed by 0 bases and J by 4 bases, leaving 16 bases between them. Germline V gene sequence: CDR1 SGHDT, CDR2 YYEEEE. The CDR3 totals 16 residues. The CDR3 DNA is TGTGCCAGCAGCTTGGATTCGCTGGGGCTGAGCACTGAAGCTTTCTTT. It translates to CASSLDSLGLSTEAFF.

The table lists this clonotype with many counts. The chain couples TRBV29-1 to TRBJ2-7, with TRBD1 as a possible D gene (5 bases). Germline CDR1 is SQVTM and CDR2 is ANQGSEA. This CDR3 region has 13 residues. Trimming shortened V by 7 bases and J by 3 bases, and 16 bases separated the two germline ends. CDR3 DNA: TGCAGCGGAAGTAGGGGCGCTAACTACGAGCAGTACTTC. Encoded protein: CSGSRGANYEQYF.

V gene TRBV5-1 combines with J gene TRBJ2-2; TRBD2 matches 8 bases. The CDR3 totals 17 residues. The J segment lost 6 bases and the V segment lost 1 base, leaving 11 bases of the junction unmatched. Germline V CDR1 and CDR2: SGHRS, YFSETQ. The CDR3 nucleotides read TGCGCCAGCAGCTTGACTAGCGGAAGTCTCAGAGCCGGGGAGCTGTTTTTT. It encodes CASSLTSGSLRAGELFF.

This clonotype was counted ten times or more. The conserved closing phenylalanine or tryptophan is absent in this CDR3, likely reflecting a read error. The DNA is left out, because the CDR3 cannot be placed on it with certainty; the CDR3 is given as TCRdb lists it. The chain combines TRBV2 with TRBJ2-7; the listed D gene, TRBD1, was not tested against the DNA. Germline V gives CDR1 SNHLY, CDR2 FYNNEI. The CDR3 is 12 amino acids long, termini counted. Here the CDR3 reads CASSENWRDRLT.

This clonotype was recorded at least ten times. J is TRBJ2-5 and V is TRBV5-1, with no clear D. CDR1 is SGHRS and CDR2 is YFSETQ in the germline V gene. V lost 1 base to trimming and J lost 3 bases, with 7 bases between them. CDR3 length: 13 residues. CDR3 in DNA: TGCGCCAGCAGCTTGCATGGAGAAGAGACCCAGTACTTC. This gives the protein CASSLHGEETQYF.

This clonotype was counted at least ten times. The chain couples TRBV27 to TRBJ1-2, with 7 bases matching TRBD1. With 0 bases clipped from V and 2 bases from J, the junction kept 12 bases outside the gene matches. The germline V gene encodes CDR1 MNHEY and CDR2 SMNVEV (reference sequence). The CDR3 is 18 amino acids. This CDR3 is CASSLSFGRGRANYGYTF. Here the CDR3 DNA reads TGTGCCAGCAGTTTATCCTTTGGGAGGGGGCGCGCGAACTATGGCTACACCTTC.

In this sample, this clonotype turned up many times. Here the CDR3 DNA reads TGTGCCAGCAGCTTATGGGCCGGTCCCACTGAAGCTTTCTTT. This translates into CASSLWAGPTEAFF. The chain carries TRBV7-2 and TRBJ1-1; D gene unclear. The germline V and J ends were trimmed by 2 bases and 4 bases, with 11 bases remaining between them. Germline loops: CDR1 SGHTA, CDR2 FQGNSA. There are 14 residues in the CDR3.

This clonotype was counted ten times or more. The V gene is TRBV27, the J gene TRBJ2-3, with TRBD2 identical over 12 bases. CDR3 length: 13 amino acids. The germline gives CDR1 MNHEY, CDR2 SMNVEV (reference sequence). V gave up 4 bases and J gave up 8 bases; unmatched junction bases: 1. CDR3 nucleotides: TGTGCCAGCAGTTCGGGACTAGCGGGTACGCAGTATTTT. Its protein is CASSSGLAGTQYF.